This T cell receptor (beta chain) was retrieved from a study of identical twins. General study results and limits: The authors drew conclusions from cross-sectional statistical analysis rather than following the same donors. Low generation probability was overrepresented in out-of-frame alpha sequences shared by twins.

A word on this clonotype: Its antigen remains unknown.

CDR3 length: 14 residues. Germline V gene data show CDR1 as ENHRY and CDR2 as SYGVKD. V was pared by 11 bases and J by 2 bases, with 6 bases of the junction left unmatched. Via MiXCR, TCRdb re-called the 5' RACE reads, giving one row per CDR3 protein. The sample lists 1,800,000 or so distinct CDR3 sequences, less than 40% occurring once. This clonotype was obtained from a newborn girl in good health. The V gene is TRBV10-3, the J gene TRBJ2-3; TRBD2 matches 11 bases. What was sequenced was cord blood. Here the CDR3 reads CAGGTSGSTDTQYF. The CDR3 DNA reads TGTGCCGGCGGGACTAGCGGATCCACAGATACGCAGTATTTT.